This T cell receptor (beta chain) was identified during a study of blood T cell repertoires in COVID-19 (TCRdb year 2020). General notes on the study: Samples covering the acute and convalescent phases of COVID-19 were provided by collaborators in the United States, Italy and Spain. Deeply sampled blood TCRbeta repertoires from subjects exposed to, actively infected with, or recovered from COVID-19 were included in the dataset. The sample metadata nearly always contained a de-identified subject ID, COVID-19 status, age in years and sex. The samples were drawn from two sources: the first 160 participants of the ongoing ImmuneRACE study, and 1,200 or so subjects contributed by 6 global collaborators. The repertoires were released in a freely available public database meant as a resource for research on the immune response to SARS-CoV-2. The prospective study material was composed of cDNA or gDNA derived from T cells, B-cell-depleted T cells, or PBMCs. Where available, HLA class I and class II types were obtained from metadata supplied by the sample provider rather than from assay-based typing. Broad study findings and their caveats: Clinical and demographic metadata were provided uncurated, with the amount varying by source and participant.

This clone was counted between two and nine times. It has no known antigen specificity. There are no base qualities to consult, and no much larger clone falls within one base. TCRbeta CDR3 regions were amplified from genomic DNA by means of the immunoSEQ Assay, a bias-controlled multiplex PCR. Per the authors' processing: Within the assay, amplification of reference gene primers was used to estimate how many nucleated cells each sample contained. Sequence reads were collapsed and filtered to measure the absolute abundance of every unique TCRbeta CDR3 rearrangement. For each sample, productive Simpson clonality was calculated by taking the square root of Simpson's diversity index across productive rearrangements. Drawn from immuneACCESS, this table holds only the in-frame rearrangements with V and J called that TCRdb kept. Clones are partly lost; checked studies trace under half to an unresolved V gene and leave the rest unexplained. The DNA gave D and trimming, while V, J and clone size come from that table. This sample comprises approximately 150,000 clones, about 85% of them detected only once. The ten largest clonotypes hold more than 1.5% of the sample.

Measured from the cysteine to the phenylalanine, the CDR3 is 16 residues long. The CDR3 DNA has 48 bases and is translated from base 1. The CDR1 and CDR2 encoded by the germline V gene are SGHTA and FQGNSA. For this chain, trimming is 4 bases at the V end and 7 bases at the J end, and the number of junction bases without a gene match is 12. Each collaborating institution followed its own protocols to collect whole blood in K2EDTA tubes. For TCRbeta analysis, collaborator samples were shipped as frozen whole blood, as isolated PBMCs, or as DNA extracted from either sample type. The source of this sequence is a human donor in a cohort sampled during active COVID-19. The chain is made from TRBV7-2 and TRBJ2-1, and TRBD1 aligns with 8 junction nucleotides. The sequenced sample was peripheral blood. The bases read TGTGCCAGCAGCTCGGACGACAGGGGAAAAGGGAATGAGCAGTTCTTC. This gives the protein CASSSDDRGKGNEQFF.